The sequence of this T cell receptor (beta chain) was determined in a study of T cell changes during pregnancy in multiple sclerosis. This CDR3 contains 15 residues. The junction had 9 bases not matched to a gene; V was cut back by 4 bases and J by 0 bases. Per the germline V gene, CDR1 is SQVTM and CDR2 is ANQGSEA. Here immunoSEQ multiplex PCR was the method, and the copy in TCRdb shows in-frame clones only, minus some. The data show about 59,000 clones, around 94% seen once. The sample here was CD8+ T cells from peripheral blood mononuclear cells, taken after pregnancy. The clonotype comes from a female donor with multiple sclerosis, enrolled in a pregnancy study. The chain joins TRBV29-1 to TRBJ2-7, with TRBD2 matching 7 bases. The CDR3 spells CSVVGGETSSYEQYF. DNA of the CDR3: TGCAGCGTTGTGGGGGGGGAGACTTCCTCCTACGAGCAGTACTTC.